The rows below give T cell receptor beta chains drawn from one sample of a study of tumour-infiltrating T cells in Burkitt lymphoma. Using immunoSEQ multiplex PCR, the repertoire was profiled, and TCRdb retains in-frame clones only, with some absent. The table has 13,000 or so clones, less than 90% seen once. Sequenced: tumor tissue. The receptors originated from a human donor with diffuse large B-cell lymphoma. Both conserved end residues are part of each CDR3. Each record gives: V gene, clone size, J gene, D gene, CDR3 protein, CDR3 DNA. The D gene is left open where the match is weak. Not every row has a clone size; where given, it reads once, few, many or a size class.

v_call: TRBV4-3
clone_size: once
j_call: TRBJ1-2
d_call: TRBD1
cdr3_aa: CASSQDRTGEYGGYTF
cdr3_nt: TGCGCCAGCAGCCAAGATCGGACAGGGGAGTACGGCGGCTACACCTTC

v_call: TRBV5-6
clone_size: .
j_call: TRBJ2-5
d_call: .
cdr3_aa: CASSFALATNLETQYF
cdr3_nt: TGTGCCAGCAGCTTCGCCCTAGCGACGAATTTGGAGACCCAGTACTTC

v_call: TRBV7-2
clone_size: .
j_call: TRBJ1-1
d_call: .
cdr3_aa: CASSLSGDRISRAFF
cdr3_nt: TGTGCCAGCAGCTTATCAGGGGATCGGATTAGTCGAGCTTTCTTT

v_call: TRBV7-9
clone_size: .
j_call: TRBJ1-1
d_call: .
cdr3_aa: CASSLGSYTEAFF
cdr3_nt: TGTGCCAGCAGCTTAGGATCCTACACTGAAGCTTTCTTT

v_call: TRBV11-2
clone_size: .
j_call: TRBJ2-7
d_call: .
cdr3_aa: CASSRRADNYEQYF
cdr3_nt: TGTGCCAGCAGCCGACGGGCAGACAACTACGAGCAGTACTTC

v_call: TRBV5-5
clone_size: .
j_call: TRBJ1-2
d_call: .
cdr3_aa: CASSPSGYGYTF
cdr3_nt: TGTGCCAGCAGCCCAAGTGGCTATGGCTACACCTTC

v_call: TRBV4-3
clone_size: .
j_call: TRBJ2-1
d_call: TRBD2
cdr3_aa: CASSQDLAGGSYNEQFF
cdr3_nt: TGCGCCAGCAGCCAAGATCTAGCGGGGGGTTCCTACAATGAGCAGTTCTTC

v_call: TRBV11-2
clone_size: .
j_call: TRBJ2-5
d_call: .
cdr3_aa: CASSLGAAGTQYF
cdr3_nt: TGTGCCAGCAGCTTAGGGGCGGCTGGGACCCAGTACTTC

v_call: TRBV5-1
clone_size: .
j_call: TRBJ2-7
d_call: .
cdr3_aa: CASSLQQGRGTQYF
cdr3_nt: TGCGCCAGCAGCCTACAACAAGGACGGGGAACGCAGTACTTC

v_call: TRBV18
clone_size: .
j_call: TRBJ1-5
d_call: .
cdr3_aa: CASSPRVLVSNQPQHF
cdr3_nt: TGTGCCAGCTCACCCAGGGTTCTGGTAAGCAATCAGCCCCAGCATTTT

v_call: TRBV5-6
clone_size: once
j_call: TRBJ1-2
d_call: .
cdr3_aa: CASSLELGRRGYTF
cdr3_nt: TGTGCCAGCAGCTTGGAGCTGGGTAGAAGGGGCTACACCTTC

v_call: TRBV18
clone_size: .
j_call: TRBJ2-7
d_call: TRBD2
cdr3_aa: CASSPLLAGGSYEQYF
cdr3_nt: TGTGCCAGCTCACCACTCCTAGCGGGAGGCAGTTACGAGCAGTACTTC

v_call: TRBV28
clone_size: .
j_call: TRBJ1-1
d_call: .
cdr3_aa: CASSSERNTEAFF
cdr3_nt: TGTGCCAGCAGCTCCGAGAGGAACACTGAAGCTTTCTTT

v_call: TRBV7-2
clone_size: .
j_call: TRBJ2-3
d_call: TRBD2
cdr3_aa: CASSLGTRPDTQYF
cdr3_nt: TGTGCCAGCAGCTTAGGGACTAGGCCAGATACGCAGTATTTT

v_call: TRBV11-2
clone_size: once
j_call: TRBJ2-1
d_call: TRBD2
cdr3_aa: CASSFSSGRPYNEQFF
cdr3_nt: TGTGCCAGCAGCTTTTCTAGCGGGAGGCCCTACAATGAGCAGTTCTTC

v_call: TRBV4-2
clone_size: .
j_call: TRBJ1-6
d_call: TRBD1
cdr3_aa: CASSPRQGTYNSPLHF
cdr3_nt: TGTGCCAGCAGCCCGAGACAGGGGACATATAATTCACCCCTCCACTTT

v_call: TRBV18
clone_size: .
j_call: TRBJ2-5
d_call: TRBD2
cdr3_aa: CASSPNLAGGGAQETQYF
cdr3_nt: TGTGCCAGCTCACCAAACCTCGCGGGCGGGGGGGCCCAAGAGACCCAGTACTTC

v_call: TRBV29-1
clone_size: .
j_call: TRBJ2-3
d_call: .
cdr3_aa: CSVSIQFLYTDTQYF
cdr3_nt: TGCAGCGTCTCCATACAGTTTCTCTACACAGATACGCAGTATTTT

v_call: TRBV4-3
clone_size: .
j_call: TRBJ2-7
d_call: .
cdr3_aa: CASSQYRDISYEQYF
cdr3_nt: TGCGCCAGCAGCCAATACCGGGACATATCCTACGAGCAGTACTTC

v_call: TRBV29-1
clone_size: .
j_call: TRBJ2-3
d_call: .
cdr3_aa: CSVAGTRLEITDTQYF
cdr3_nt: TGCAGCGTTGCCGGGACCCGGCTGGAGATTACAGATACGCAGTATTTT

v_call: TRBV7-8
clone_size: .
j_call: TRBJ2-7
d_call: .
cdr3_aa: CASSLSLQPVYEQYF
cdr3_nt: TGTGCCAGCAGCTTAAGTCTACAGCCAGTCTACGAGCAGTACTTC

v_call: TRBV19
clone_size: .
j_call: TRBJ2-4
d_call: TRBD1
cdr3_aa: CASSIDAGGRNIQYF
cdr3_nt: TGTGCCAGTAGTATAGATGCAGGGGGCCGGAACATTCAGTACTTC

v_call: TRBV5-6
clone_size: .
j_call: TRBJ1-6
d_call: TRBD1
cdr3_aa: CASSRKPKQGLNSPLHF
cdr3_nt: TGTGCCAGCAGCCGAAAACCAAAACAGGGGCTTAATTCACCCCTCCACTTT

v_call: TRBV7-9
clone_size: once
j_call: TRBJ1-5
d_call: TRBD1
cdr3_aa: CASSKSGQAHQPQHF
cdr3_nt: TGTGCCAGCAGCAAGTCGGGACAGGCCCATCAGCCCCAGCATTTT

v_call: TRBV6-5
clone_size: .
j_call: TRBJ1-6
d_call: .
cdr3_aa: CASSYSGVANSPLHF
cdr3_nt: TGTGCCAGCAGTTACTCAGGGGTGGCGAATTCACCCCTCCACTTT

v_call: TRBV9
clone_size: .
j_call: TRBJ2-2
d_call: .
cdr3_aa: CASSLSTGELFF
cdr3_nt: TGTGCCAGCAGTCTAAGCACCGGGGAGCTGTTTTTT

v_call: TRBV14
clone_size: .
j_call: TRBJ1-2
d_call: .
cdr3_aa: CASSPQGSYGYTF
cdr3_nt: TGTGCCAGCAGCCCGCAGGGGAGCTATGGCTACACCTTC

v_call: TRBV2
clone_size: .
j_call: TRBJ2-3
d_call: .
cdr3_aa: CASSIRAPDTQYF
cdr3_nt: TGTGCCAGCAGTATCCGGGCCCCAGATACGCAGTATTTT

v_call: TRBV6-5
clone_size: few
j_call: TRBJ1-1
d_call: .
cdr3_aa: CASSLQANTEAFF
cdr3_nt: TGTGCCAGCAGTTTACAGGCGAACACTGAAGCTTTCTTT

v_call: TRBV6-5
clone_size: .
j_call: TRBJ1-1
d_call: .
cdr3_aa: CASSYGRGGTEAFF
cdr3_nt: TGTGCCAGCAGTTACGGGCGGGGCGGCACTGAAGCTTTCTTT

v_call: TRBV7-9
clone_size: .
j_call: TRBJ2-1
d_call: .
cdr3_aa: CASSLGGANEQFF
cdr3_nt: TGTGCCAGCAGCTTAGGAGGGGCCAATGAGCAGTTCTTC

v_call: TRBV7-3
clone_size: .
j_call: TRBJ1-1
d_call: TRBD1
cdr3_aa: CASSQTGFNTEAFF
cdr3_nt: TGTGCCAGCAGCCAGACAGGGTTCAACACTGAAGCTTTCTTT

v_call: TRBV5-4
clone_size: .
j_call: TRBJ2-4
d_call: TRBD1
cdr3_aa: CASSSLQGASKNIQYF
cdr3_nt: TGTGCCAGCAGCTCATTACAGGGGGCCTCTAAAAACATTCAGTACTTC

v_call: TRBV15
clone_size: .
j_call: TRBJ2-3
d_call: .
cdr3_aa: CATSRGADTQYF
cdr3_nt: TGTGCCACCAGCAGAGGAGCGGATACGCAGTATTTT

v_call: TRBV11-2
clone_size: .
j_call: TRBJ2-3
d_call: TRBD2
cdr3_aa: CASSRGLGGTDTQYF
cdr3_nt: TGTGCCAGCAGCCGAGGACTAGGTGGCACAGATACGCAGTATTTT

v_call: TRBV11-2
clone_size: .
j_call: TRBJ2-5
d_call: .
cdr3_aa: CASSLVGTGGGETQYF
cdr3_nt: TGTGCCAGCAGCTTAGTAGGTACGGGGGGCGGAGAGACCCAGTACTTC

v_call: TRBV6-6
clone_size: .
j_call: TRBJ1-2
d_call: .
cdr3_aa: CATNPRQGATWGYTF
cdr3_nt: TGTGCCACCAACCCCCGGCAAGGGGCTACTTGGGGCTACACCTTC

v_call: TRBV7-8
clone_size: .
j_call: TRBJ1-1
d_call: TRBD1
cdr3_aa: CASSLGQGLVTEAFF
cdr3_nt: TGTGCCAGCAGCCTGGGACAGGGACTTGTCACTGAAGCTTTCTTT

v_call: TRBV29-1
clone_size: .
j_call: TRBJ2-7
d_call: TRBD1
cdr3_aa: CSVVPGTGVEQYF
cdr3_nt: TGCAGCGTTGTTCCCGGGACAGGGGTCGAGCAGTACTTC

v_call: TRBV7-2
clone_size: .
j_call: TRBJ2-7
d_call: TRBD2
cdr3_aa: CASSFIGGYEQYF
cdr3_nt: TGTGCCAGCAGCTTCATCGGGGGGTACGAGCAGTACTTC

v_call: TRBV4-1
clone_size: .
j_call: TRBJ2-7
d_call: TRBD2
cdr3_aa: CASSPEGGGRPYEQYF
cdr3_nt: TGCGCCAGCAGCCCCGAGGGCGGGGGTCGCCCCTACGAGCAGTACTTC

v_call: TRBV7-2
clone_size: .
j_call: TRBJ1-2
d_call: .
cdr3_aa: CASSLSFIGGYTF
cdr3_nt: TGTGCCAGCAGCCTGAGCTTCATTGGTGGCTACACCTTC

v_call: TRBV4-3
clone_size: .
j_call: TRBJ1-1
d_call: .
cdr3_aa: CASSQRLIGLNTEAFF
cdr3_nt: TGCGCCAGCAGCCAACGCCTTATCGGGCTGAACACTGAAGCTTTCTTT

v_call: TRBV7-8
clone_size: few
j_call: TRBJ2-4
d_call: TRBD2
cdr3_aa: CASSYGAGDIQYF
cdr3_nt: TGTGCCAGCAGCTACGGGGCGGGGGACATTCAGTACTTC

v_call: TRBV29-1
clone_size: .
j_call: TRBJ1-3
d_call: .
cdr3_aa: CSVAEASSGNTIYF
cdr3_nt: TGCAGCGTTGCCGAGGCTAGCTCTGGAAACACCATATATTTT